This T cell receptor beta chain was sequenced in a study of T cell responses to AZD1222 COVID-19 vaccine. Worth noting for this clone: Its antigen is currently unknown.

The germline gives CDR1 LNHDA, CDR2 SQIVND (reference sequence). The CDR3 sequence is 17 residues long. V was pared by 4 bases and J by 1 base, with 19 bases between. Measured with immunoSEQ multiplex PCR; TCRdb has only the in-frame clones, and not every one. Of 70,000 to 95,000 clones in the sample, 86% are singletons; the top ten hold less than 6.5%. Findings and limits, study-wide: Donors skewed white British and female; clonal diversity was possibly underestimated.

This clonotype was obtained from an adult who received the AZD1222 COVID-19 vaccine. The sequencing used peripheral blood, collected 28 days after the second AZD1222 dose. The rearrangement uses TRBV19 and TRBJ1-1, with a tentative D call TRBD1 (5 bases). The CDR3 loop is CASSTNRDRGRNTEAFF. CDR3 DNA: TGTGCCAGTAGTACTAACCGGGACCGAGGCAGGAACACTGAAGCTTTCTTT.